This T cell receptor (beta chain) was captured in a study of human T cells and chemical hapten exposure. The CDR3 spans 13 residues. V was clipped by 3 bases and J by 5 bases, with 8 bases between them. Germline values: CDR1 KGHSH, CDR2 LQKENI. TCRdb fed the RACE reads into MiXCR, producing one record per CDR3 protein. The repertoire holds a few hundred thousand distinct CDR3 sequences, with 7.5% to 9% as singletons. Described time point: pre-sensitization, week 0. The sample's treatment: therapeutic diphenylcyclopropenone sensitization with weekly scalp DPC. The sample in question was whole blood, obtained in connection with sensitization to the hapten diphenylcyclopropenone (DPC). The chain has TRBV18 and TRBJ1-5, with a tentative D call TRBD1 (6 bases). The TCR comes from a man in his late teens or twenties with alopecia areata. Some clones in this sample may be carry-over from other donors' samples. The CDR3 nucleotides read TGTGCCAGCTCACCGGACAGATATCAGCCCCAGCATTTT. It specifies CASSPDRYQPQHF.